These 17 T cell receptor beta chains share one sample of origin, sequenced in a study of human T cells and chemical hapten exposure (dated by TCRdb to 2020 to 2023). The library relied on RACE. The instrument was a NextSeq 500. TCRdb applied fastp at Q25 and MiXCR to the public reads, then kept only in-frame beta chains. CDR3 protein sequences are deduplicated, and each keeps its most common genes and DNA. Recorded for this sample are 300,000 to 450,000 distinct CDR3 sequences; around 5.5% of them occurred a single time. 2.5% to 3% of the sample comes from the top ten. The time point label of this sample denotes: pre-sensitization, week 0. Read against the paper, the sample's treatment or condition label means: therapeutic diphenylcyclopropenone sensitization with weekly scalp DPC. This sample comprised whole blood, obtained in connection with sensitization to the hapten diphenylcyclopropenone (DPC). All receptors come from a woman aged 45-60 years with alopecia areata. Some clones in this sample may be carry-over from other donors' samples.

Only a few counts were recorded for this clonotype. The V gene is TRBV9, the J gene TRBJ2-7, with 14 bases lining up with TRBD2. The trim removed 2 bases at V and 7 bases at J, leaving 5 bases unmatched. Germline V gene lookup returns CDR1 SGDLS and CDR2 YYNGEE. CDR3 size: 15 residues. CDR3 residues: CASSVAGLAGEEQYF. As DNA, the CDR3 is TGTGCCAGCAGCGTGGCGGGACTAGCGGGAGAAGAGCAGTACTTC.

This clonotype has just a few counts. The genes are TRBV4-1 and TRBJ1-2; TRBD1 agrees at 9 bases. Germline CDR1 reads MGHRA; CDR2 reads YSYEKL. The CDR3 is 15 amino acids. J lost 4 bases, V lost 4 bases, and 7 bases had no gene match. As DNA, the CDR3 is TGCGCCAGCAGCCGAGACCAGACAGGGGGCTATGGCTACACCTTC. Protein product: CASSRDQTGGYGYTF.

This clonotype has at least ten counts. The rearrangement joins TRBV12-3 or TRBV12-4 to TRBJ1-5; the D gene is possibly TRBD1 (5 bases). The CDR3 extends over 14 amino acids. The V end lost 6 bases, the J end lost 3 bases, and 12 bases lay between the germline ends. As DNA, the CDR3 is TGTGCCAGCAGCTCGGACACGGCCAATCAGCCCCAGCATTTT. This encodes CASSSDTANQPQHF.

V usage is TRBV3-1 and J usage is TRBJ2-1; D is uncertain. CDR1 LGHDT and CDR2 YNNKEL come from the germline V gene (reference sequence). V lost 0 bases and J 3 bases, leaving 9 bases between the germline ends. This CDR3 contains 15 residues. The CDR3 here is CASSQEGRYYNEQFF. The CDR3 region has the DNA TGTGCCAGCAGCCAAGAAGGACGGTACTACAATGAGCAGTTCTTC.

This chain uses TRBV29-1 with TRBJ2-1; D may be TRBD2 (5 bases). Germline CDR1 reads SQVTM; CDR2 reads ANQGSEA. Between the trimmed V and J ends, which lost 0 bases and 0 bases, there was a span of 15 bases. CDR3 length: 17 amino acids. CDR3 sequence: CSVEDLKEGYSYNEQFF. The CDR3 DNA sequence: TGCAGCGTTGAAGATCTTAAAGAGGGATACTCCTACAATGAGCAGTTCTTC.

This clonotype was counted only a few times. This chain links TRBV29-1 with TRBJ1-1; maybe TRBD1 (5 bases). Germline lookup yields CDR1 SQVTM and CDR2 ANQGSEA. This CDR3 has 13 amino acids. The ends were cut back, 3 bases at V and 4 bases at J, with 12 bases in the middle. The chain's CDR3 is CSVEGGEGTEAFF. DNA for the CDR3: TGCAGCGTTGAGGGAGGGGAGGGCACTGAAGCTTTCTTT.

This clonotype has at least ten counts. CDR3 DNA sequence: TGTGCCAGCAGTTTTTCCTCCGGGCTAGCCACTGAAGCTTTCTTT. It codes for CASSFSSGLATEAFF. The chain is built from TRBV6-5 and TRBJ1-1; D not certain. The length of the CDR3 is 15 residues. CDR1 MNHEY and CDR2 SVGAGI come from the germline V gene. The germline V and J ends were trimmed by 4 bases and 4 bases, with 16 bases remaining between them.

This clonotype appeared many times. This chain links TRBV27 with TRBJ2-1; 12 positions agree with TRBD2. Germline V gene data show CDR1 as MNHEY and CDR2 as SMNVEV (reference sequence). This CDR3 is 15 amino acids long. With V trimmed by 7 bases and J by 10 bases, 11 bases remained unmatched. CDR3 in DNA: TGTGCCAGCAATTCCCTTCGACTAGCGGGAGTAGAGCAGTTCTTC. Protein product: CASNSLRLAGVEQFF.

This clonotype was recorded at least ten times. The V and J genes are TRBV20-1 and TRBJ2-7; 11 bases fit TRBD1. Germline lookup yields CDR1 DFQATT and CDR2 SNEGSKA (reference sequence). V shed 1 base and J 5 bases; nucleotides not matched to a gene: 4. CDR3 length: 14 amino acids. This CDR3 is CSARGDRGTDEQYF. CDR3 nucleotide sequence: TGCAGTGCTAGAGGGGACAGGGGGACAGACGAGCAGTACTTC.

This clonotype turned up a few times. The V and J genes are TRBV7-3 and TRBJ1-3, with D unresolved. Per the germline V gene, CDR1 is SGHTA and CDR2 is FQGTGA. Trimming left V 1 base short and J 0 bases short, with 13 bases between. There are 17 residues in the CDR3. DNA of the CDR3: TGTGCCAGCAGCTTAAACGGCGGAGCCAACTCTGGAAACACCATATATTTT. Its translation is CASSLNGGANSGNTIYF.

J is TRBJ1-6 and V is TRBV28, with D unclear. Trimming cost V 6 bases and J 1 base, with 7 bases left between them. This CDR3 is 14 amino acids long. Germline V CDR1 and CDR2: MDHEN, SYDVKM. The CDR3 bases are TGTGCCAGCAGATTCGGGTCCTATAATTCACCCCTCCACTTT. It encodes CASRFGSYNSPLHF.

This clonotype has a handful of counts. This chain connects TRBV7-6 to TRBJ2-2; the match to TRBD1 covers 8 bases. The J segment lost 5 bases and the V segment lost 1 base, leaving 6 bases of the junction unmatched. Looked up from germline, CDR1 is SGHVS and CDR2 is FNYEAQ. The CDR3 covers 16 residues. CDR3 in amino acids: CASSLVGQGATGELFF. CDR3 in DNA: TGTGCCAGCAGCTTAGTCGGGCAGGGGGCAACCGGGGAGCTGTTTTTT. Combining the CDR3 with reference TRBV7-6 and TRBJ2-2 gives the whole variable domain GAGVSQSPRYKVTKRGQDVALRCDPISGHVSLYWYRQALGQGPEFLTYFNYEAQQDKSGLPNDRFSAERPEGSISTLTIQRTEQRDSAMYRCASSLVGQGATGELFFGEGSRLTVL.

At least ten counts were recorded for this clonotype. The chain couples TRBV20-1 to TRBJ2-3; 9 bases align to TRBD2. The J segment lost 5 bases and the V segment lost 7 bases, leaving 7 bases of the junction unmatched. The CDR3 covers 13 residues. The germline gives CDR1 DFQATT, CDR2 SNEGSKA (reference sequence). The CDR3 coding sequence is TGCAGTGGCCGTAGCGGGGGACAAGATACGCAGTATTTT. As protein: CSGRSGGQDTQYF.

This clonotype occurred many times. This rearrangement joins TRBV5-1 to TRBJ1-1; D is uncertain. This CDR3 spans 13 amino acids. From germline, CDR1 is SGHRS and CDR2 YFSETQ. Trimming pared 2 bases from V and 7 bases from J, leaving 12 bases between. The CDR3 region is CASSLIVGLEAFF. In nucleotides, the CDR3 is TGCGCCAGCAGCTTAATAGTAGGGCTTGAAGCTTTCTTT.

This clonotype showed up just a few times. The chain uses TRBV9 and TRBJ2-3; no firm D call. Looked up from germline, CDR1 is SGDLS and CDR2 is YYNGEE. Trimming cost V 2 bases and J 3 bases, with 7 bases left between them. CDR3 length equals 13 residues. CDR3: CASSVLPTDTQYF. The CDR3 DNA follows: TGTGCCAGCAGCGTGCTGCCAACAGATACGCAGTATTTT.

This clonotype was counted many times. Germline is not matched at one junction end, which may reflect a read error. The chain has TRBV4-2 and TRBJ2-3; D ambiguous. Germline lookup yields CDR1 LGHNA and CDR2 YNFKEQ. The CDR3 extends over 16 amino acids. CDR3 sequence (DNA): TGCGCCAGCAGCCAAGATTCGGCTGGAGGCACAGATACGCAGTATTTT. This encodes CASSQDSAGGTDTQYF.

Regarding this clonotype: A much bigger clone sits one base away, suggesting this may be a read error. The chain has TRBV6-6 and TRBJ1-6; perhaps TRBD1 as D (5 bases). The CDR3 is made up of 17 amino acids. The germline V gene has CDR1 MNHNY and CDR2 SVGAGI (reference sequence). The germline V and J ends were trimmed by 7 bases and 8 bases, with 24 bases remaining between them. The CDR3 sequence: CASTPKSPAREDSPLHF. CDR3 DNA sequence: TGTGCCAGCACCCCTAAATCCCCAGCCAGGGAGGATTCACCCCTCCACTTT.